Presented here are 5 T cell receptor beta chains from one specimen sequenced in a study of blood T cell repertoires in COVID-19. The data were produced by immunoSEQ multiplex PCR, yet TCRdb's version contains in-frame clones alone and is incomplete. The sample consists of under 65,000 clones, 85% to 95% of them appearing once. The source material was peripheral blood. These receptors were obtained from a man over 45 with acute or convalescent COVID-19.

The chain has TRBV30 and TRBJ1-1, with a tentative D call TRBD1 (5 bases). This CDR3 is 13 amino acids long. Trimming took off 4 bases at V and 5 bases at J, with 14 bases between the two ends. Germline values: CDR1 GTSNPN, CDR2 SVGIG (reference sequence). This chain's CDR3 is CAWTAGPGTEAFF. Written as DNA, the CDR3 is TGTGCCTGGACCGCAGGGCCGGGTACTGAAGCTTTCTTT.

A word on this clone: The germline gene is not matched at one end of the junction; a read error may be the cause. The V call is TRBV6-2 or TRBV6-3, the J call TRBJ1-1; the D is unclear. Germline CDR1 reads MNHEY; CDR2 reads SVGEGT. The CDR3 has 13 residues. CDR3: CASSYSTWTAAFF. For the CDR3, the DNA is TGTGCCAGCAGTTACTCGACTTGGACTGCAGCTTTCTTT.

The J gene is TRBJ1-5, the V gene TRBV28; 7 bases line up with TRBD1. Germline V gives CDR1 MDHEN, CDR2 SYDVKM. V dropped 6 bases and J dropped 0; count of bases not matched to a gene: 8. The CDR3 runs to 16 residues. CDR3 DNA sequence: TGTGCCAGCAGCATCCCGGGACAGTATAGCAATCAGCCCCAGCATTTT. Translated, it gives CASSIPGQYSNQPQHF.

The V gene is TRBV28, the J gene TRBJ1-1; D gene unclear. Germline V gene lookup returns CDR1 MDHEN and CDR2 SYDVKM. This CDR3 region has 12 residues. Trimming pared 5 bases from V and 12 bases from J, leaving 16 bases between. DNA for the CDR3: TGTGCCAGCAGTATATACGGGTCTTACCCTTTCTTT. Its translation is CASSIYGSYPFF.

This chain links TRBV7-2 with TRBJ1-3; no clear D. Trimming removed 7 bases at V and 0 bases at J, with 10 bases between. Per germline, CDR1 SGHTA and CDR2 FQGNSA. CDR3 length: 14 residues. DNA of the CDR3: TGTGCCAGCACTAATCCGAGCTCTGGAAACACCATATATTTT. This sequence encodes CASTNPSSGNTIYF.